These 21 T cell receptor beta chains originate from one sample sequenced in a study of T cell responses to AZD1222 COVID-19 vaccine. Repertoires were generated with immunoSEQ multiplex PCR, while TCRdb's copy carries only in-frame clones and drops some. The profile shows 150,000 to 200,000 clones, 80% to 95% of them singletons. The source material was peripheral blood, sampled on day 0 of AZD1222 vaccination. The origin of the receptors is an adult in good health.

In the case of this clone: One junction end disagrees with the germline gene, perhaps due to a read error. The chain has TRBV5-1 and TRBJ2-5; 8 bases match TRBD1. Per the germline V gene, CDR1 is SGHRS and CDR2 is YFSETQ. The CDR3 covers 15 residues. CDR3 in DNA: TGCACCAGCAGCTGGAACAGGGGGTCCCAAGAGACCCAGTACTTC. It translates to CTSSWNRGSQETQYF.

V and J are TRBV4-3 and TRBJ2-2; D unclear. V dropped 1 base and J dropped 4 bases, with 4 bases sitting between them. Germline values: CDR1 LGHNA, CDR2 YSLEER. This CDR3 is 13 amino acids long. CDR3 sequence reads: CASSQGSTGELFF. The CDR3 nucleotides read TGCGCCAGCAGCCAAGGATCCACCGGGGAGCTGTTTTTT.

This clone is a singleton in its sample. V and J are TRBV7-9 and TRBJ1-1, with D maybe TRBD1 (5 bases). This CDR3 is 13 amino acids long. The germline V gene encodes CDR1 SEHNR and CDR2 FQNEAQ (reference sequence). Trimming left V 2 bases short and J 5 bases short, with 9 bases between. The CDR3, as DNA: TGTGCCAGCAGCTTAAAGGGGATGACTGAAGCTTTCTTT. Residues: CASSLKGMTEAFF.

The rearrangement links TRBV19 to TRBJ1-1; D remains ambiguous. Germline V gives CDR1 LNHDA, CDR2 SQIVND (reference sequence). Trimming shortened V by 1 base and J by 2 bases, and 8 bases separated the two germline ends. This CDR3 comprises 14 residues. The CDR3 nucleotides are TGTGCCAGTAGTATAGGAGGGTTTAACACTGAAGCTTTCTTT. It yields the protein CASSIGGFNTEAFF.

This clone was counted once. The genes are TRBV4-2 and TRBJ1-2; the D is unclear. Germline-derived CDR1 and CDR2 are LGHNA and YNFKEQ. Trimming removed 0 bases at V and 5 bases at J, with 10 bases between. CDR3 size: 14 residues. The CDR3 spells CASSQDLGSYGYTF. The CDR3 DNA sequence: TGTGCCAGCAGCCAAGACCTAGGGTCATATGGCTACACCTTC.

The count of this clone is one. This chain joins TRBV4-2 and TRBJ1-1; tentatively, D is TRBD1 (6 bases). CDR3 length: 15 residues. Trimming stripped 0 bases from V and 3 bases from J, with 11 bases between. Germline CDR1 LGHNA, CDR2 YNFKEQ. This chain's CDR3 is CASSQDRDTDTEAFF. The CDR3 DNA sequence: TGTGCCAGCAGCCAAGATCGGGACACCGACACTGAAGCTTTCTTT.

The V gene is TRBV5-6, the J gene TRBJ2-3; 9 nucleotides agree with TRBD1. The CDR3 has 17 amino acids. J lost 2 bases, V lost 0 bases, and 7 bases had no gene match. Germline CDR1 and CDR2: SGHDT and YYEEEE. CDR3 residues: CASSLAGRDRATDTQYF. The CDR3, as DNA: TGTGCCAGCAGCTTGGCCGGCCGGGACAGGGCCACAGATACGCAGTATTTT. The full variable domain, rest sourced from reference TRBV5-6 and TRBJ2-3, is DAGVTQSPTHLIKTRGQQVTLRCSPKSGHDTVSWYQQALGQGPQFIFQYYEEEERQRGNFPDRFSGHQFPNYSSELNVNALLLGDSALYLCASSLAGRDRATDTQYFGPGTRLTVL.

This clone was detected only once. This chain joins TRBV10-2 and TRBJ2-1; D gene uncertain. CDR1 and CDR2 (germline): WSHSY, SAAADI. V shed 2 bases and J shed 6 bases, with 8 bases lying between them. The CDR3 is made up of 13 amino acids. The CDR3 here is CASSEGSSNEQFF. The CDR3 nucleotides are TGCGCCAGCAGTGAGGGTAGCAGCAATGAGCAGTTCTTC.

The chain has TRBV9 and TRBJ2-7, with D perhaps TRBD1 or TRBD2 (5 bases each). V dropped 4 bases and J dropped 3 bases, with 20 bases sitting between them. The germline gives CDR1 SGDLS, CDR2 YYNGEE. CDR3 size: 16 residues. The CDR3, as DNA: TGTGCCAGCAGCCTCGGGACCTCTGGTCCGGGCTACGAGCAGTACTTC. This sequence encodes CASSLGTSGPGYEQYF.

The chain is built from TRBV18 and TRBJ2-7, with D unclear. Germline lookup yields CDR1 KGHSH and CDR2 LQKENI. The CDR3 has 15 residues. Trimming stripped 2 bases from V and 4 bases from J, with 15 bases between. The CDR3 nucleotides read TGTGCCAGCTCACCAGATTTGACAAATCTATACGAGCAGTACTTC. It encodes CASSPDLTNLYEQYF.

The chain joins TRBV29-1 to TRBJ1-2; a weak D match, TRBD1 (6 bases). The length of the CDR3 is 11 residues. Trimming left V 7 bases short and J 5 bases short, with 11 bases between. In germline, CDR1 is SQVTM, CDR2 ANQGSEA. The CDR3 is CSEQGPYGYTF. For the CDR3, the DNA is TGCAGCGAACAGGGCCCTTATGGCTACACCTTC.

The chain couples TRBV5-1 to TRBJ2-2; TRBD2 aligns across 9 bases. This CDR3 has 16 amino acids. Trimming at V came to 0 bases and at J to 7 bases, leaving 7 bases not matched to a gene. Germline lookup yields CDR1 SGHRS and CDR2 YFSETQ. DNA of the CDR3: TGCGCCAGCAGCTTGGGGGCTAGCGGGAAAGTCGGGGAGCTGTTTTTT. Translated, it gives CASSLGASGKVGELFF.

The chain links TRBV15 to TRBJ1-1; D perhaps matches TRBD1 (5 bases). The CDR3 sequence is 15 residues long. CDR1 LNHNV and CDR2 YYDKDF come from the germline V gene (reference sequence). Trimming took 0 bases from V and 6 from J, leaving 14 bases between them. In DNA, the CDR3 is TGTGCCACCAGCAGAGATCCGCTTTCAGGGTCTGAAGCTTTCTTT. Translating it yields CATSRDPLSGSEAFF.

This chain joins TRBV3-1 (or the pseudogene TRBV3-2) and TRBJ1-3, with D uncertain. CDR1 and CDR2 from the germline V gene are LGHDT and YNNKEL (reference sequence). Trimming took 0 bases from V and 0 from J, leaving 12 bases between them. This CDR3 is 17 amino acids long. The DNA of the CDR3 is TGTGCCAGCAGCCAAGATTTGCACGGAATCTCTGGAAACACCATATATTTT. This gives the protein CASSQDLHGISGNTIYF.

This clone was picked up one time. This rearrangement joins TRBV6-1 to TRBJ2-5; 10 bases agree with TRBD1. V lost 0 bases and J lost 4; bases outside the gene matches: 2. The CDR3 is made up of 15 amino acids. CDR1 and CDR2 (germline): MNHNS, SASEGT. This chain's CDR3 is CASSEATGGLETQYF. The CDR3 nucleotides read TGTGCCAGCAGTGAAGCGACAGGGGGCTTAGAGACCCAGTACTTC.

The chain carries TRBV6-5 and TRBJ1-2; TRBD1 might be the D (5 bases). The CDR3 consists of 14 residues. Per germline, CDR1 MNHEY and CDR2 SVGAGI. V was cut by 4 bases and J by 2 bases, with 11 bases left in between. The CDR3 reads CASSWGRTNYGYTF. CDR3 bases: TGTGCCAGCAGTTGGGGACGGACAAACTATGGCTACACCTTC.

The V and J genes are TRBV7-9 and TRBJ1-5, with 7 bases that match TRBD1. V trimming: 2 bases; J trimming: 4 bases; junction bases outside the gene matches: 2. The CDR3 totals 14 residues. Germline assignment: CDR1 SEHNR and CDR2 FQNEAQ (reference sequence). The CDR3 nucleotides read TGTGCCAGCAGCTTAACGGGACAGAATCAGCCCCAGCATTTT. Protein sequence: CASSLTGQNQPQHF.

In its sample, this clone was seen once. V and J are TRBV6-5 and TRBJ2-4, with 7 nucleotides matching TRBD2. V trimming: 6 bases; J trimming: 0 bases; junction bases outside the gene matches: 2. The CDR3 consists of 14 residues. Germline CDR1 MNHEY, CDR2 SVGAGI. CDR3 in amino acids: CASSLAGAKNIQYF. The CDR3 DNA reads as TGTGCCAGCAGCTTAGCGGGAGCCAAAAACATTCAGTACTTC.

The chain uses TRBV2 and TRBJ2-3, with 11 nucleotides matching TRBD1. The junction had 7 bases not matched to a gene; V was cut back by 6 bases and J by 8 bases. The CDR3 loop spans 14 amino acids. Germline CDR1 and CDR2: SNHLY and FYNNEI. The CDR3 region is CASSQGQGAGTQYF. Here the CDR3 DNA reads TGTGCCAGCAGCCAAGGACAGGGGGCAGGTACGCAGTATTTT.

The rearrangement uses TRBV4-3 and TRBJ2-2; 11 nucleotides match TRBD2. This CDR3 spans 17 amino acids. V lost 0 bases to trimming and J lost 6 bases; unmatched junction nucleotides: 6. Germline CDR1 and CDR2: LGHNA and YSLEER. CDR3 sequence: CASSQDSLAGGPGELFF. In DNA form, the CDR3 reads TGCGCCAGCAGCCAAGATTCGCTAGCGGGGGGCCCCGGGGAGCTGTTTTTT.

The chain combines TRBV3-1 (or the pseudogene TRBV3-2) with TRBJ1-4; 7 bases agree with TRBD1. The CDR3 runs to 17 residues. The V gene end was trimmed by 0 bases and the J gene end by 4 bases; junction bases not matched to a gene: 8. Per the germline V gene, CDR1 is LGHDT and CDR2 is YNNKEL (reference sequence). The CDR3 sequence is CASSQDILGTVNEKLFF. The CDR3 DNA is TGTGCCAGCAGCCAAGACATCCTAGGGACAGTTAATGAAAAACTGTTTTTT.